The rows below give T cell receptor beta chains drawn from one sample of a study of control samples from healthy donors and cancer patients. Here immunoSEQ multiplex PCR was the method, and the copy in TCRdb shows in-frame clones only, minus some. Of fewer than 200,000 clones listed, around nine tenths are singletons. The sequencing input was blood. The source of these receptors is a man aged 25-40 years in good health. The CDR3 runs from the conserved cysteine through the conserved F or W. The D gene is left open where the match is weak. Only part of the rows carry a size: once, few, many, or a class if the clone is expanded.

D: TRBD2
J: TRBJ2-5
V: TRBV5-1
size: -
length: 13
DNA: TGCGCCAGCAGCTCGGGACTAGCGGGAGCGCGGTACTTC
CDR3: CASSSGLAGARYF

D: -
J: TRBJ1-5
V: TRBV30
size: -
length: 14
DNA: TGTGCCTGGAGTATCATGGCGCGGAATCAGCCCCAGCATTTT
CDR3: CAWSIMARNQPQHF

D: -
J: TRBJ1-3
V: TRBV12-5
size: -
length: 14
DNA: TGTGCTAGTGGTTTGTCCGGGGGCGGAAACACCATATATTTT
CDR3: CASGLSGGGNTIYF

D: -
J: TRBJ1-3
V: TRBV6-2/TRBV6-3
size: -
length: 16
DNA: TGTGCCAGCAGTTACTCGAGAAGCCTCTCTGGAAACACCATATATTTT
CDR3: CASSYSRSLSGNTIYF

D: -
J: TRBJ1-1
V: TRBV12-3/TRBV12-4
size: -
length: 12
DNA: TGTGCCAGCAGTCCAGGGGTCACTGAAGCTTTCTTT
CDR3: CASSPGVTEAFF

D: TRBD1
J: TRBJ1-2
V: TRBV7-9
size: -
length: 14
DNA: TGTGCCAGCAGCTCCCGGGACAGGGGTTTCGGCTACACCTTC
CDR3: CASSSRDRGFGYTF

D: -
J: TRBJ1-1
V: TRBV18
size: few
length: 16
DNA: TGTGCCAGCTCACCACCGGGCGAGGAGTGGGGCACTGAAGCTTTCTTT
CDR3: CASSPPGEEWGTEAFF

D: -
J: TRBJ2-5
V: TRBV4-2
size: -
length: 14
DNA: TGTGCCAGCAGCCGAGACAGGAGTCAAGAGACCCAGTACTTC
CDR3: CASSRDRSQETQYF

D: -
J: TRBJ1-4
V: TRBV15
size: -
length: 15
DNA: TGTGCCACCAGCAGAGACCACCCCCGGGGTGAAAAACTGTTTTTT
CDR3: CATSRDHPRGEKLFF

D: TRBD1
J: TRBJ1-2
V: TRBV2
size: -
length: 13
DNA: TGTGCCAGCAGTGGGGACAGCCTCTATGGCTACACCTTC
CDR3: CASSGDSLYGYTF

D: -
J: TRBJ1-3
V: TRBV5-5
size: -
length: 14
DNA: TGTGCCAGCAGCCGTGGTGGGATCGGAAACACCATATATTTT
CDR3: CASSRGGIGNTIYF

D: -
J: TRBJ2-1
V: TRBV6-1
size: few
length: 15
DNA: TGTGCCAGCAGTGAACCCGGGGGCTCCTACAATGAGCAGTTCTTC
CDR3: CASSEPGGSYNEQFF

D: -
J: TRBJ1-1
V: TRBV19
size: once
length: 15
DNA: TGTGCCAGTAGACTCCCCGGGGTTTCGAACACTGAAGCTTTCTTT
CDR3: CASRLPGVSNTEAFF

D: -
J: TRBJ1-1
V: TRBV25-1
size: once
length: 15
DNA: TGTGCCAGTTCGCCCCGGGGGAGGGGAAACACTGAAGCTTTCTTT
CDR3: CASSPRGRGNTEAFF

D: TRBD2
J: TRBJ2-7
V: TRBV2
size: -
length: 17
DNA: TGTGCCAGCCTTGGCGGGACTAGCGGTAGGAGCTCCAACGAGCAGTACTTC
CDR3: CASLGGTSGRSSNEQYF

D: -
J: TRBJ2-3
V: TRBV5-5
size: -
length: 13
DNA: TGTGCCAGCAGCTTGGTGGGGACAGATACGCAGTATTTT
CDR3: CASSLVGTDTQYF

D: -
J: TRBJ1-2
V: TRBV25-1
size: few
length: 13
DNA: TGTGCCAGCAGTGCACCGGGACAAATCGTCTACACCTTC
CDR3: CASSAPGQIVYTF

D: TRBD1
J: TRBJ1-5
V: TRBV2
size: once
length: 14
DNA: TGTGCCAGCAGAGGACAGGGGGACAATCAGCCCCAGCATTTT
CDR3: CASRGQGDNQPQHF

D: TRBD1
J: TRBJ1-4
V: TRBV19
size: -
length: 15
DNA: TGTGCCACCATCCCCCGGGACAGAATATATGAAAAACTGTTTTTT
CDR3: CATIPRDRIYEKLFF

D: TRBD1
J: TRBJ2-6
V: TRBV28
size: -
length: 18
DNA: TGTGCCAGTCGAGACCCGGGACAGGTGGACTCTGGGGCCAACGTCCTGACTTTC
CDR3: CASRDPGQVDSGANVLTF

D: TRBD1
J: TRBJ1-5
V: TRBV6-2/TRBV6-3
size: -
length: 15
DNA: TGTGCCAGCAGCCAGCAGGGGGTACAAGGACAGCCCCAGCATTTT
CDR3: CASSQQGVQGQPQHF

D: -
J: TRBJ1-1
V: TRBV27
size: -
length: 14
DNA: TGTGCCAGCAGTACCTCCGGGGGGGGCACTGAAGCTTTCTTT
CDR3: CASSTSGGGTEAFF

D: -
J: TRBJ2-5
V: TRBV11-2
size: -
length: 14
DNA: TGTGCCAGCAGCTTCGGTCACCTACAAGAGACCCAGTACTTC
CDR3: CASSFGHLQETQYF

D: -
J: TRBJ1-3
V: TRBV14
size: -
length: 14
DNA: TGTGCCAGCAGCCAAGAGTATTCTGGAAACACCATATATTTT
CDR3: CASSQEYSGNTIYF

D: TRBD1
J: TRBJ2-6
V: TRBV29-1
size: -
length: 15
DNA: TGCAGCGTGGGAACCCAATGGACAGGTACCAACGTCCTGACTTTC
CDR3: CSVGTQWTGTNVLTF

D: -
J: TRBJ1-1
V: TRBV28
size: -
length: 16
DNA: TGTGCCAGCAGTTTAGGGGCAGGGAGGGGGAACACTGAAGCTTTCTTT
CDR3: CASSLGAGRGNTEAFF

D: -
J: TRBJ2-7
V: TRBV5-4
size: -
length: 14
DNA: TGTGCCAGCCACCGCCGGGGGTGGACCTACGAGCAGTACTTC
CDR3: CASHRRGWTYEQYF

D: TRBD2
J: TRBJ2-1
V: TRBV19
size: -
length: 16
DNA: TGTGCCAGTAGTATAGGCGTCATAGCGGGTTCCAATGAGCAGTTCTTC
CDR3: CASSIGVIAGSNEQFF

D: -
J: TRBJ2-2
V: TRBV7-2
size: -
length: 11
DNA: TGTGCCAGCAGCCCGCCCGGGGAGCTGTTTTTT
CDR3: CASSPPGELFF

D: -
J: TRBJ1-5
V: TRBV28
size: once
length: 12
DNA: TGTGCCAGCAGCATAAGGGGCCGGCCCCAGCATTTT
CDR3: CASSIRGRPQHF

D: TRBD2
J: TRBJ2-1
V: TRBV2
size: -
length: 16
DNA: TGTGCCAGCACTACCCGGAGCGGGGCGACCTACAATGAGCAGTTCTTC
CDR3: CASTTRSGATYNEQFF

D: -
J: TRBJ1-1
V: TRBV6-5
size: -
length: 11
DNA: TGTGCCAGCACCTTCTACAGGGAAGCTTTCTTT
CDR3: CASTFYREAFF

D: TRBD2
J: TRBJ2-5
V: TRBV11-2
size: -
length: 16
DNA: TGTGCCAGCAGCACCCTCGGGGGGGCATACCAAGAGACCCAGTACTTC
CDR3: CASSTLGGAYQETQYF

D: -
J: TRBJ2-7
V: TRBV27
size: -
length: 13
DNA: TGTGCCAGCAGGCGGGACGGATCCTACGAGCAGTACTTC
CDR3: CASRRDGSYEQYF

D: TRBD2
J: TRBJ2-5
V: TRBV18
size: once
length: 14
DNA: TGTGCCAGCTCACTCCTAGCGGTGGGGGAGACCCAGTACTTC
CDR3: CASSLLAVGETQYF

D: -
J: TRBJ1-1
V: TRBV3-1/TRBV3-2
size: -
length: 13
DNA: TGTGCCAGCAGCCAAGTGGGTGGCACTGAAGCTTTCTTT
CDR3: CASSQVGGTEAFF

D: -
J: TRBJ2-2
V: TRBV7-9
size: -
length: 19
DNA: TGTGCCAGCAGCTTAGCGGAATTTTTGCGGGACTCTAACACCGGGGAGCTGTTTTTT
CDR3: CASSLAEFLRDSNTGELFF

D: TRBD1
J: TRBJ1-2
V: TRBV27
size: -
length: 13
DNA: TGTGCCAGCAGTAAGGGACAGGCATATGGCTACACCTTC
CDR3: CASSKGQAYGYTF

D: -
J: TRBJ1-2
V: TRBV14
size: -
length: 13
DNA: TGTGCCAGCAGCCAATGGACAAACGGCGGCTACACCTTC
CDR3: CASSQWTNGGYTF

D: -
J: TRBJ2-1
V: TRBV14
size: -
length: 16
DNA: TGTGCCAGCAGCCAAGCCGTGGCGGTCGTCTACAATGAGCAGTTCTTC
CDR3: CASSQAVAVVYNEQFF

D: -
J: TRBJ2-3
V: TRBV7-9
size: -
length: 16
DNA: TGTGCCAGCAGCACCCAATTGCGCTATAGCACAGATACGCAGTATTTT
CDR3: CASSTQLRYSTDTQYF

D: -
J: TRBJ2-7
V: TRBV5-1
size: -
length: 15
DNA: TGCGCCAGCAGCCTTACGGGGAAATCATCCTACGAGCAGTACTTC
CDR3: CASSLTGKSSYEQYF

D: -
J: TRBJ2-7
V: TRBV2
size: -
length: 11
DNA: TGTGCCAGCAGCGAGGGCTACGAGCAGTACTTC
CDR3: CASSEGYEQYF

D: TRBD2
J: TRBJ2-3
V: TRBV29-1
size: -
length: 16
DNA: TGCAGCGTTGTCGGGCGAAGCGGGAGGAGAACAGATACGCAGTATTTT
CDR3: CSVVGRSGRRTDTQYF

D: -
J: TRBJ2-7
V: TRBV5-4
size: -
length: 14
DNA: TGTGCCAGCAGCTCACTAGACGGGACCTACGAGCAGTACTTC
CDR3: CASSSLDGTYEQYF

D: -
J: TRBJ1-2
V: TRBV19
size: -
length: 14
DNA: TGTGCCAGTAGTATCCAGGGTCCCAACTATGGCTACACCTTC
CDR3: CASSIQGPNYGYTF

D: -
J: TRBJ1-1
V: TRBV10-1
size: -
length: 13
DNA: TGCGCCAGCAGTGAAACGGGGCCGGAAGGGGCTTTCTTT
CDR3: CASSETGPEGAFF

D: TRBD2
J: TRBJ2-3
V: TRBV7-9
size: -
length: 16
DNA: TGTGCCAGCAGCCCCTCAGCGGGGAAAGGGACAGATACGCAGTATTTT
CDR3: CASSPSAGKGTDTQYF

D: TRBD1
J: TRBJ1-5
V: TRBV6-2/TRBV6-3
size: -
length: 20
DNA: TGTGCCAGCAGTTACTCGGCCGGGACAGGGACGCTTAGGGGCAATCAGCCCCAGCATTTT
CDR3: CASSYSAGTGTLRGNQPQHF

D: -
J: TRBJ2-7
V: TRBV4-1
size: -
length: 13
DNA: TGCGCCAGCAGCCAAGATGAGTTCGGGGAGCAGTACTTC
CDR3: CASSQDEFGEQYF

D: TRBD1
J: TRBJ1-2
V: TRBV2
size: -
length: 13
DNA: TGTGCCAGCAGTCCGGACAGGGGCTATGGCTACACCTTC
CDR3: CASSPDRGYGYTF

D: -
J: TRBJ1-5
V: TRBV4-1
size: -
length: 15
DNA: TGCGCCAGCAGCAGAGAATATATGGGCAATCAGCCCCAGCATTTT
CDR3: CASSREYMGNQPQHF

D: TRBD1
J: TRBJ1-2
V: TRBV18
size: -
length: 17
DNA: TGTGCCAGCTCACTCAACCCGGGACAGGGGTCCAACTATGGCTACACCTTC
CDR3: CASSLNPGQGSNYGYTF

D: -
J: TRBJ2-2
V: TRBV7-9
size: -
length: 13
DNA: TGTGCCATCGGAGGCCCGAACACCGGGGAGCTGTTTTTT
CDR3: CAIGGPNTGELFF

D: TRBD2
J: TRBJ2-7
V: TRBV5-1
size: -
length: 15
DNA: TGCGCCAGCAGCTTGGGTAGCGGGCCCTCCTACGAGCAGTACTTC
CDR3: CASSLGSGPSYEQYF

D: TRBD2
J: TRBJ2-1
V: TRBV5-1
size: -
length: 17
DNA: TGCGCCAGCAGCTGGGGGGCGGGGGGGGCTTCGGGCAATGAGCAGTTCTTC
CDR3: CASSWGAGGASGNEQFF

D: -
J: TRBJ2-2
V: TRBV6-1
size: -
length: 15
DNA: TGTGCCAGCAGTGACGACCAGGGTTGGCCCGGGGAGCTGTTTTTT
CDR3: CASSDDQGWPGELFF

D: -
J: TRBJ1-1
V: TRBV12-3/TRBV12-4
size: -
length: 12
DNA: TGTGCCAGCCAGTTTAGGGAGAGCGAAGCTTTCTTT
CDR3: CASQFRESEAFF

D: -
J: TRBJ1-4
V: TRBV6-5
size: -
length: 13
DNA: TGTGCCAGCAGGGGAGGGAATACAGAAAAACTGTTTTTT
CDR3: CASRGGNTEKLFF

D: -
J: TRBJ1-4
V: TRBV27
size: -
length: 16
DNA: TGTGCCAGCAGGTCGGCCGGAATCGGGGGTAATGAAAAACTGTTTTTT
CDR3: CASRSAGIGGNEKLFF